This TCR beta chain was recorded in a study of cytomegalovirus exposure and HLA in healthy donors. The length of the CDR3 is 15 residues. Germline V gives CDR1 MDHEN, CDR2 SYDVKM. V lost 5 bases to trimming and J lost 0 bases, with 11 bases between them. The primer mix had 60 Vbeta and 13 Jbeta primers. TCRdb keeps only in-frame clones here, not all; method: immunoSEQ multiplex PCR. The sample records 160,000 or so clones, 60% to 80% being singletons. The TCR sequence derives from a man aged 25-45 years in good health and CMV-seropositive. The chain links TRBV28 to TRBJ1-3; tentative D call: TRBD1 (6 bases). Sequencing was carried out using PBMCs. CDR3 nucleotide sequence: TGTGCCAGCAGTACAGGGTCGGACTCTGGAAACACCATATATTTT. Translation: CASSTGSDSGNTIYF.